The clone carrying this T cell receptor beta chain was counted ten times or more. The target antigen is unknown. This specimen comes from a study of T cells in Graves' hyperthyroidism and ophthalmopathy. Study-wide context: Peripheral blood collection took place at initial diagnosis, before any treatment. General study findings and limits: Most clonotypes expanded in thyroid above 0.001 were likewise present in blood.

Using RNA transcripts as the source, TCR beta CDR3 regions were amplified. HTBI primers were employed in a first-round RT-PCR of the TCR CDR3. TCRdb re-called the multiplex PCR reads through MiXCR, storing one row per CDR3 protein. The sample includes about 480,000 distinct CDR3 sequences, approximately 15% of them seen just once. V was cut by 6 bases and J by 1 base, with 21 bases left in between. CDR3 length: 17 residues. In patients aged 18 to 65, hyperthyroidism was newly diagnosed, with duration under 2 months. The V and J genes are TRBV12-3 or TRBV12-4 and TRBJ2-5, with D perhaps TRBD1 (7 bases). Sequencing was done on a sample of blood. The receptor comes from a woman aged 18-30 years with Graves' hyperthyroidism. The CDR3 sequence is CASSRGRQGVGQETQYF. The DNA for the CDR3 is TGTGCCAGCAGCCGGGGGAGACAGGGAGTTGGCCAAGAGACCCAGTACTTC.